What follows describes a single T cell receptor beta chain. One junction end disagrees with the germline gene, perhaps due to a read error. The data stem from a study of T cells after yellow fever vaccination. Overall study context: The authors prepared low-cell-number fractions using SMART-Seq v4 Ultra Low Input.

TCRdb redid the calling of the 5' RACE reads with MiXCR, one entry per CDR3 protein. This sample carries more than 90,000 distinct CDR3 sequences, under 9% of them seen once, and the ten largest clones take roughly 25%. The CDR3 length is 14 residues. Germline values: CDR1 WSHSY, CDR2 SAAADI. The clonotype originates from a man between 25 and 39 years old who received the YFV17D yellow fever vaccine. The chain links TRBV10-2 to TRBJ1-2; a possible D gene is TRBD1 (5 bases). Sequencing used CD8+ T cells sorted from PBMCs, obtained 45 days after the yellow fever booster vaccination. CDR3 DNA sequence: TGCGCCAGCAGCGAGTCGCGAGGGGCCTATGGCTACACCTTC. This encodes CASSESRGAYGYTF.